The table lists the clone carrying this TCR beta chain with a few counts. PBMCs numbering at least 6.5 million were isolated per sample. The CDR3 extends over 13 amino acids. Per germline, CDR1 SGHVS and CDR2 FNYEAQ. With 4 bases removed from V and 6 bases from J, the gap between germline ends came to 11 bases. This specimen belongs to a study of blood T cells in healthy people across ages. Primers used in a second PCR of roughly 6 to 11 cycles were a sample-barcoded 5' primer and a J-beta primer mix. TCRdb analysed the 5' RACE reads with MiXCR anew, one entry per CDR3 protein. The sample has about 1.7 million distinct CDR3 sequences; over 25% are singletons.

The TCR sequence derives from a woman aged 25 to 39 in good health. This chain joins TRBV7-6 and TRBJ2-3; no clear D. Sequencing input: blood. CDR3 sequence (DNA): TGTGCCAGCAGCTCCATTAATCGGGATACGCAGTATTTT. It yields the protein CASSSINRDTQYF.